This TCR beta chain was identified in a study of T-cell memory formation after mild COVID-19. The study's findings and limits: There was no confirmation that second-wave clones peaking on day 37 were SARS-CoV-2 specific. The pre-infection memory compartment contained some responding clones, suggesting cross-reactive memory joined.

TCRdb re-derived calls from the 5' RACE reads in MiXCR, one entry per CDR3 protein. The sample consists of 50,000 to 70,000 distinct CDR3 sequences, 10% to 15% of them appearing once. With regard to this clonotype: Its antigen is not identified.

The sequenced sample consisted of PBMCs or a T cell subset sorted from them (not recorded which). The TCR comes from a man between 18 and 29 years old who had mild COVID-19 (a few samples of this study predate the infection). Cell type and time point are not known.

The DNA for the CDR3 is TGCGCCAGCAGCTTGGCCTTATCGGGGGGAGAGACCCAGTACTTC. Amino acid sequence: CASSLALSGGETQYF. The rearrangement uses TRBV5-1 and TRBJ2-5, with 7 bases matching TRBD2. V trimming: 0 bases; J trimming: 4 bases; junction bases outside the gene matches: 6. The CDR3 has 15 residues. In germline, CDR1 is SGHRS, CDR2 YFSETQ.